This T cell receptor (beta chain) was captured by sequencing in a study of T cells in localized non-small cell lung cancer. The CDR3 consists of 14 residues. Trimming took 1 base from V and 8 from J, leaving 14 bases between them. Per germline, CDR1 SGHNT and CDR2 YENEEA. TCRdb's copy holds only in-frame clones and misses some; the assay was immunoSEQ multiplex PCR. This sample has 1,400 to 1,500 clones, with about 20% found just once. The chain joins TRBV11-3 to TRBJ1-1; possible D gene TRBD1, 5 bases. The receptor was isolated from a male donor older than 55 with stage I lung adenocarcinoma. Sample: lung tumor tissue, taken before any cancer treatment. For the CDR3, the DNA is TGTGCCAGCAGCTTAGGTCAGGGAAGAGTGGAAGCTTTCTTT. Translated: CASSLGQGRVEAFF.